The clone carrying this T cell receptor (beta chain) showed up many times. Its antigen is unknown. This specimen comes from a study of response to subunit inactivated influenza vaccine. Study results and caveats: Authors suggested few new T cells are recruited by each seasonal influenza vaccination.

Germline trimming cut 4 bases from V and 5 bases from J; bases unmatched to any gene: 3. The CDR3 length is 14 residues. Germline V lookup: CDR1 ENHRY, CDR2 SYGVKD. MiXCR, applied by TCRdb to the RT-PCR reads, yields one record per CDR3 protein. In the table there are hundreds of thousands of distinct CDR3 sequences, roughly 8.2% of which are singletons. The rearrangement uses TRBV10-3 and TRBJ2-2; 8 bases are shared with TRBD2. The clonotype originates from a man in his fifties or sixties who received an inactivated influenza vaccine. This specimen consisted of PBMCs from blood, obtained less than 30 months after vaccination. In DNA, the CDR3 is TGTGCCATCAGTGCCCCGGGGGGGACCGGGGAGCTGTTTTTT. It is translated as CAISAPGGTGELFF.